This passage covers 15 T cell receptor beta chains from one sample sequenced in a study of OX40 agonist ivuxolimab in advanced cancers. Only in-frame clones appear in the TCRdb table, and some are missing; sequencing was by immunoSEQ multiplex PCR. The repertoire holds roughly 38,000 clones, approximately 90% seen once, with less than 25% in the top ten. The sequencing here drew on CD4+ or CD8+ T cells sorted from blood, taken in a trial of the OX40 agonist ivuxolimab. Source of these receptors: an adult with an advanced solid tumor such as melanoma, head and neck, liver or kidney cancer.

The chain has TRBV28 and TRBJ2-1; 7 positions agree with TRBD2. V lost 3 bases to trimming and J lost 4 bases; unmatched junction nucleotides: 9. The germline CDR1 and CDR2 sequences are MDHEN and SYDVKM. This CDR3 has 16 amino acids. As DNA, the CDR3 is TGTGCCAGCAGTTTCCCCGAAGCGGGACCGTACAATGAGCAGTTCTTC. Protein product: CASSFPEAGPYNEQFF.

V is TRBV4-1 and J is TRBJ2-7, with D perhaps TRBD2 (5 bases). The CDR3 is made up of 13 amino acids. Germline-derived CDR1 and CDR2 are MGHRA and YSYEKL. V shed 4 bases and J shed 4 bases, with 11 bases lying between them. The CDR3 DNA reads TGCGCCAGCAGCCGCGATAGCGTTTACGAGCAGTACTTC. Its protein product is CASSRDSVYEQYF.

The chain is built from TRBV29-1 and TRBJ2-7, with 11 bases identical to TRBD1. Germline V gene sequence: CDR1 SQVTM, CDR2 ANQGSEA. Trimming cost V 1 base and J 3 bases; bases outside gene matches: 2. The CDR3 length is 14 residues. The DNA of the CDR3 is TGCAGCGTTGAAGGGGGGACAGGGGGCTACGAGCAGTACTTC. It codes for CSVEGGTGGYEQYF.

CDR3 sequence: CASSSVTRGETQYF. DNA for the CDR3: TGTGCCAGCTCATCGGTAACTAGGGGTGAGACCCAGTACTTC. The J gene is TRBJ2-5, the V gene TRBV18, with D perhaps being TRBD1 or TRBD2 (5 bases each). This CDR3 comprises 14 residues. Germline assignment: CDR1 KGHSH and CDR2 LQKENI. With 5 bases removed from V and 5 bases from J, the gap between germline ends came to 15 bases.

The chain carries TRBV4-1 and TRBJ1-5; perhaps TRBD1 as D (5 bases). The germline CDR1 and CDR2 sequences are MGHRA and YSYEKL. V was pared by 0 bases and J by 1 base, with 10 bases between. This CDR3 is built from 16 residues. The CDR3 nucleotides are TGCGCCAGCAGCCAAGATCCTAGGGGAAGCAATCAGCCCCAGCATTTT. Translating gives CASSQDPRGSNQPQHF.

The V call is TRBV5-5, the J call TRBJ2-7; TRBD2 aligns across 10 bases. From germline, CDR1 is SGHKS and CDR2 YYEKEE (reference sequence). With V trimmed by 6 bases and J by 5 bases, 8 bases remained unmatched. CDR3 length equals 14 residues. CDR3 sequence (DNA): TGTGCCAGCAACGGAGCGGGAGGGCTCGACGAGCAGTACTTC. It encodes CASNGAGGLDEQYF.

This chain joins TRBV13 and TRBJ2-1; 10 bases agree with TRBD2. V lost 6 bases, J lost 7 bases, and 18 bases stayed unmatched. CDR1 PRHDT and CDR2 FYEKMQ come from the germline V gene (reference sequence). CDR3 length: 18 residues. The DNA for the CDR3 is TGTGCCAGCAGTTTAACCCGGACTAGCGGTCTCCCCCGTAATGAGCAGTTCTTC. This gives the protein CASSLTRTSGLPRNEQFF. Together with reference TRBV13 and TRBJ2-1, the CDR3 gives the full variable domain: AAGVIQSPRHLIKEKRETATLKCYPIPRHDTVYWYQQGPGQDPQFLISFYEKMQSDKGSIPDRFSAQQFSDYHSELNMSSLELGDSALYFCASSLTRTSGLPRNEQFFGPGTRLTVL.

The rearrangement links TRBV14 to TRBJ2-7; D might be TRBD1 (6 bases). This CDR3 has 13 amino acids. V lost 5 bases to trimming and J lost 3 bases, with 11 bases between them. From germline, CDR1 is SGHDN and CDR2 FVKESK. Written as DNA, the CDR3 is TGTGCCAGCAGCATCGGACAGAGCTACGAGCAGTACTTC. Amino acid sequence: CASSIGQSYEQYF.

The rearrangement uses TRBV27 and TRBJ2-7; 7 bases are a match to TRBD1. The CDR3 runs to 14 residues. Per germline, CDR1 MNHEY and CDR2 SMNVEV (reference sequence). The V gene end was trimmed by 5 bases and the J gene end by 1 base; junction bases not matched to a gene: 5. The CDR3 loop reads CASSISGQSYEQYF. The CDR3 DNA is TGTGCCAGCAGTATTTCGGGACAGTCCTACGAGCAGTACTTC.

CDR3: CASSLGGAGAYEQYF. The DNA for the CDR3 is TGTGCCAGCAGCTTAGGAGGAGCGGGAGCCTACGAGCAGTACTTC. The genes are TRBV13 and TRBJ2-7; 8 bases are shared with TRBD2. With 0 bases clipped from V and 2 bases from J, the junction kept 3 bases outside the gene matches. The CDR3 contains 15 residues. Germline V gene lookup returns CDR1 PRHDT and CDR2 FYEKMQ (reference sequence).

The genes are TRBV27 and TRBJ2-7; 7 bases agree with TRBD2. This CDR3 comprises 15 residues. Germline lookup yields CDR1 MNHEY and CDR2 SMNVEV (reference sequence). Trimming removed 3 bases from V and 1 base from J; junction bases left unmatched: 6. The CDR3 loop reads CASSFGSGLSYEQYF. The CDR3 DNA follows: TGTGCCAGCAGTTTCGGTAGCGGGTTGTCCTACGAGCAGTACTTC.

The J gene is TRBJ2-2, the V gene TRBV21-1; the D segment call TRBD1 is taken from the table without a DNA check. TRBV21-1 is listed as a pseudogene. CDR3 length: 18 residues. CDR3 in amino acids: CASRKYPRGPTNTGELFF. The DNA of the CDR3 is TGTGCCAGCAGGAAATACCCCAGGGGGCCAACGAACACCGGGGAGCTGTTTTTT.

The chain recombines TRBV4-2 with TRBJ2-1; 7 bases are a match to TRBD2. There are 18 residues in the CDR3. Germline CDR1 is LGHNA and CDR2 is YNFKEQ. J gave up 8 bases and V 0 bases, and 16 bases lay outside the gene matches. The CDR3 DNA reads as TGTGCCAGCAGCCAAGAGGAAGGAGGGAGGGCCTTCTCCGATGAGCAGTTCTTC. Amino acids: CASSQEEGGRAFSDEQFF.

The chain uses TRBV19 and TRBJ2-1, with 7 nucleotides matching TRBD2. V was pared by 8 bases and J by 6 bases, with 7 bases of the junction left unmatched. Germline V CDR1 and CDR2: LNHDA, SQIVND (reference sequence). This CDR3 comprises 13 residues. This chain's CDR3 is CASLRENTNEQFF. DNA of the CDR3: TGTGCCAGTCTGCGGGAGAATACCAATGAGCAGTTCTTC. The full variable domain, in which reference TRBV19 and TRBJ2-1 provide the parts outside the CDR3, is DGGITQSPKYLFRKEGQNVTLSCEQNLNHDAMYWYRQDPGQGLRLIYYSQIVNDFQKGDIAEGYSVSREKKESFPLTVTSAQKNPTAFYLCASLRENTNEQFFGPGTRLTVL.

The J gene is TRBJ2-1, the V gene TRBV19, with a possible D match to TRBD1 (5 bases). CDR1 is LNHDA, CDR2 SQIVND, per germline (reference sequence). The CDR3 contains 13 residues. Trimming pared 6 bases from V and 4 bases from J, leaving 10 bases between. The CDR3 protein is CASRADSYNEQFF. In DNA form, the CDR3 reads TGTGCCAGTAGGGCAGACAGTTACAATGAGCAGTTCTTC.